These 31 T cell receptor beta chains were all obtained from the same sample, sequenced in a study of T-cell memory formation after mild COVID-19. TCRdb fed the 5' RACE reads into MiXCR, producing one record per CDR3 protein. The table includes fewer than 500,000 distinct CDR3 sequences, around 27% detected once. Sample: PBMCs or a T cell subset sorted from them (not recorded which). The receptors were sampled from an adult woman who had mild COVID-19 (a few samples of this study predate the infection). Cell type and time point are not known.

There are a few counts of this clonotype. The chain employs TRBV5-4 and TRBJ2-2; 8 positions match TRBD1. V lost 5 bases, J lost 5 bases, and 5 bases stayed unmatched. Germline CDR1 reads SGHNT; CDR2 reads YYREEE (reference sequence). The CDR3 totals 14 residues. CDR3 sequence reads: CASSDRGATGELFF. In DNA, the CDR3 is TGTGCCAGCAGTGACAGGGGAGCTACCGGGGAGCTGTTTTTT.

This clonotype was detected a few times. The chain employs TRBV6-5 and TRBJ2-6, with 8 bases identical to TRBD1. CDR1 is MNHEY and CDR2 is SVGAGI in the germline V gene. Unmatched junction bases numbered 7, after V lost 0 bases and J lost 3 bases. The CDR3 is made up of 18 amino acids. CDR3 in DNA: TGTGCCAGCAGTTACTCGAGGTGGACAGGGTTTGGGGCCAACGTCCTGACTTTC. It specifies CASSYSRWTGFGANVLTF.

The genes are TRBV19 and TRBJ2-2; TRBD2 aligns across 8 bases. CDR1 LNHDA and CDR2 SQIVND come from the germline V gene (reference sequence). The ends lost 6 bases at V and 7 bases at J; junction bases unmatched: 7. The CDR3 length is 14 residues. The CDR3 here is CASRGLVVYGELFF. Here the CDR3 DNA reads TGTGCCAGTAGGGGACTAGTAGTTTACGGGGAGCTGTTTTTT.

The chain recombines TRBV4-1 with TRBJ2-7, with 8 bases lining up with TRBD1. The CDR3 has 16 amino acids. V dropped 6 bases and J dropped 2; count of bases not matched to a gene: 12. CDR1 MGHRA and CDR2 YSYEKL come from the germline V gene. CDR3 nucleotide sequence: TGCGCCAGCAGTCGAAGGAGTCAGGGGGCCCCCTACGAGCAGTACTTC. Residues: CASSRRSQGAPYEQYF.

The sample holds a few counts of this clonotype. This sequence joins TRBV7-8 and TRBJ2-3; 11 bases are shared with TRBD2. The length of the CDR3 is 18 residues. Germline CDR1 is SGHVS and CDR2 is FQNEAQ. V lost 4 bases and J lost 0; bases outside the gene matches: 9. The CDR3 sequence: CASSSLAGGIPSTDTQYF. In nucleotides, the CDR3 is TGTGCCAGCAGCTCTCTAGCGGGGGGAATACCTAGCACAGATACGCAGTATTTT.

The rearrangement joins TRBV10-3 to TRBJ2-5; the match to TRBD1 covers 11 bases. The CDR3 runs to 16 residues. The ends lost 4 bases at V and 0 bases at J; junction bases unmatched: 4. Germline CDR1 is ENHRY and CDR2 is SYGVKD. The CDR3 sequence: CAISVGTGGHQETQYF. CDR3 DNA sequence: TGTGCCATCAGTGTCGGGACAGGGGGTCACCAAGAGACCCAGTACTTC.

The genes are TRBV7-2 and TRBJ2-2, with a possible D match to TRBD2 (5 bases). With 1 base removed from V and 4 bases from J, the gap between germline ends came to 16 bases. The CDR3 is 17 residues long. The germline V gene encodes CDR1 SGHTA and CDR2 FQGNSA. For the CDR3, the DNA is TGTGCCAGCAGCTTAGTGTCTTACGGGATGGGCACCGGGGAGCTGTTTTTT. It is translated as CASSLVSYGMGTGELFF.

This clonotype came up a few times. The gene calls are TRBV2 and TRBJ2-1, with TRBD2 matching over 13 bases. Germline trimming cut 5 bases from V and 0 bases from J; bases unmatched to any gene: 7. Germline V gives CDR1 SNHLY, CDR2 FYNNEI. The CDR3 totals 18 residues. CDR3 in amino acids: CASSLRTSGGNSYNEQFF. CDR3 nucleotide sequence: TGTGCCAGCAGTCTCCGGACTAGCGGGGGCAACTCCTACAATGAGCAGTTCTTC.

This rearrangement joins TRBV27 to TRBJ2-5; 11 bases match TRBD2. Germline V gene lookup returns CDR1 MNHEY and CDR2 SMNVEV (reference sequence). Trimming took 6 bases from V and 0 from J; bases not matched to a gene: 6. This CDR3 is 16 amino acids long. CDR3: CASRERLAGYQETQYF. Written as DNA, the CDR3 is TGTGCCAGCAGGGAAAGACTAGCGGGGTACCAAGAGACCCAGTACTTC.

This clonotype has only a few counts. The chain is built from TRBV19 and TRBJ2-3; 14 bases are shared with TRBD2. Germline-derived CDR1 and CDR2 are LNHDA and SQIVND (reference sequence). The length of the CDR3 is 18 residues. V lost 4 bases, J lost 1 base, and 7 bases stayed unmatched. CDR3: CASSTSGTSGSGTDTQYF. CDR3 in DNA: TGTGCCAGTAGTACGTCCGGGACTAGCGGGAGCGGCACAGATACGCAGTATTTT.

The chain is built from TRBV11-2 and TRBJ1-6; D gene unclear. V dropped 1 base and J dropped 5 bases, with 9 bases sitting between them. CDR1 and CDR2 (germline): SGHAT, FQNNGV. The CDR3 has 15 residues. CDR3 amino acids: CASSLGDRDNSPLHF. The CDR3, as DNA: TGTGCCAGCAGCTTAGGAGACCGGGATAATTCACCCCTCCACTTT.

The chain's CDR3 is CASSQDNREADTQYF. DNA for the CDR3: TGTGCCAGCAGCCAAGATAACAGGGAGGCAGATACGCAGTATTTT. V and J are TRBV4-2 and TRBJ2-3, with D perhaps matching TRBD1 or TRBD2 (6 bases each). This CDR3 region has 15 residues. V was shortened by 0 bases and J by 4 bases, with 11 bases between the two germline ends. Germline CDR1 LGHNA, CDR2 YNFKEQ.

The V gene is TRBV7-8, the J gene TRBJ2-5; 7 bases agree with TRBD2. The CDR3 covers 22 residues. Trimming removed 3 bases from V and 4 bases from J; junction bases left unmatched: 29. CDR1 is SGHVS, CDR2 FQNEAQ, per germline. CDR3: CASSLGSPLGGSLISPVETQYF. In DNA form, the CDR3 reads TGTGCCAGCAGCTTGGGGTCCCCGCTTGGCGGGAGTTTAATTTCCCCTGTAGAGACCCAGTACTTC. The full variable domain, with the rest looked up from reference TRBV7-8 and TRBJ2-5, is GAGVSQSPRYKVAKRGQDVALRCDPISGHVSLFWYQQALGQGPEFLTYFQNEAQLDKSGLPSDRFFAERPEGSVSTLKIQRTQQEDSAVYLCASSLGSPLGGSLISPVETQYFGPGTRLLVL.

The chain employs TRBV9 and TRBJ2-2; D ambiguous. Germline CDR1 is SGDLS and CDR2 is YYNGEE. This CDR3 region has 15 residues. V lost 0 bases, J lost 4 bases, and 10 bases lay in between. CDR3 DNA sequence: TGTGCCAGCAGCGTAGGTGGAGATATCACCGGGGAGCTGTTTTTT. The encoded protein is CASSVGGDITGELFF.

This chain uses TRBV7-9 with TRBJ1-1; D remains ambiguous. V lost 5 bases, J lost 6 bases, and 19 bases lay in between. Germline loops: CDR1 SEHNR, CDR2 FQNEAQ (reference sequence). CDR3 size: 15 residues. The CDR3 spells CASSPNWMGSAEAFF. CDR3 bases: TGTGCCAGCAGCCCGAATTGGATGGGGAGTGCTGAAGCTTTCTTT.

The chain links TRBV9 to TRBJ2-3; the match to TRBD2 covers 7 bases. The CDR3 loop spans 16 amino acids. Germline lookup yields CDR1 SGDLS and CDR2 YYNGEE. The junction had 4 bases not matched to a gene; V was cut back by 0 bases and J by 0 bases. The CDR3 DNA is TGTGCCAGCAGCGTAGCCAGCGGGACTAGCACAGATACGCAGTATTTT. Amino acids: CASSVASGTSTDTQYF.

This chain joins TRBV12-3 or TRBV12-4 and TRBJ2-1; TRBD2 might be the D (5 bases). CDR3 length equals 15 residues. V was pared by 6 bases and J by 0 bases, with 12 bases between. The CDR3 protein is CASSPRGNSYNEQFF. The CDR3 bases are TGTGCCAGCAGCCCCCGGGGTAACTCCTACAATGAGCAGTTCTTC.

The rearrangement joins TRBV12-3 or TRBV12-4 to TRBJ1-2; D is uncertain. The CDR3 has 12 residues. V was pared by 6 bases and J by 7 bases, with 12 bases between. The DNA of the CDR3 is TGTGCCAGCAGCCGCGAGTCGGGTGGCTACACCTTC. It is translated as CASSRESGGYTF.

The chain combines TRBV7-9 with TRBJ2-7; 7 bases fit TRBD1. The CDR3 runs to 15 residues. The ends lost 2 bases at V and 2 bases at J; junction bases unmatched: 6. Germline CDR1 SEHNR, CDR2 FQNEAQ (reference sequence). CDR3 sequence: CASSLNQGVTYEQYF. The CDR3 DNA is TGTGCCAGCAGCTTAAATCAGGGGGTAACCTACGAGCAGTACTTC.

The rearrangement links TRBV29-1 to TRBJ2-2; 12 bases fit TRBD1. This CDR3 has 16 amino acids. After removal of 6 bases from V and 4 bases from J, the junction contained 9 bases not matched to a gene. Germline V gene lookup returns CDR1 SQVTM and CDR2 ANQGSEA. CDR3: CSVGRDRGRPTGELFF. In DNA, the CDR3 is TGCAGCGTCGGCCGGGACAGGGGGCGCCCCACCGGGGAGCTGTTTTTT.

This chain joins TRBV18 and TRBJ1-1; possibly TRBD1 for D (5 bases). There are 13 residues in the CDR3. Germline CDR1 reads KGHSH; CDR2 reads LQKENI. Trimming removed 2 bases at V and 4 bases at J, with 8 bases between. The CDR3 loop reads CASSPSGLTEAFF. The CDR3 DNA follows: TGTGCCAGCTCACCATCAGGGCTCACTGAAGCTTTCTTT.

The chain employs TRBV3-1 and TRBJ1-1; tentatively, D is TRBD1 (6 bases). The length of the CDR3 is 12 residues. V dropped 4 bases and J dropped 8 bases, with 11 bases sitting between them. The V gene's germline CDR1 is LGHDT and CDR2 YNNKEL (reference sequence). The CDR3 sequence is CASSRARGEAFF. CDR3 DNA: TGTGCCAGCAGCCGAGCCAGGGGCGAAGCTTTCTTT.

The chain recombines TRBV29-1 with TRBJ2-1, with D possibly TRBD2 on 5 matching bases. With 5 bases removed from V and 6 bases from J, the gap between germline ends came to 20 bases. The CDR3 sequence is 15 residues long. The germline CDR1 and CDR2 sequences are SQVTM and ANQGSEA. Here the CDR3 reads CSVSDVGAARNEQFF. The CDR3 DNA sequence: TGCAGCGTTTCCGATGTCGGAGCGGCACGCAATGAGCAGTTCTTC.

The V gene is TRBV7-9, the J gene TRBJ2-7; D is unresolved. CDR3 length equals 12 residues. The germline gives CDR1 SEHNR, CDR2 FQNEAQ (reference sequence). The V gene lost 0 bases and the J gene lost 6 bases, with 6 bases spanning the gap. In DNA, the CDR3 is TGTGCCAGCAGCTTAGCTGAGACCGAGCAGTACTTC. Residues: CASSLAETEQYF. Complete variable domain (other parts from reference TRBV7-9 and TRBJ2-7): DTGVSQNPRHKITKRGQNVTFRCDPISEHNRLYWYRQTLGQGPEFLTYFQNEAQLEKSRLLSDRFSAERPKGSFSTLEIQRTEQGDSAMYLCASSLAETEQYFGPGTRLTVT.

In its sample, this clonotype was seen a few times. The chain carries TRBV5-1 and TRBJ1-2, with D possibly matching TRBD1 (6 bases). V lost 0 bases, J lost 8 bases, and 11 bases lay in between. This CDR3 comprises 13 residues. Germline lookup yields CDR1 SGHRS and CDR2 YFSETQ. The CDR3 reads CASSLGGGQGYTF. CDR3 bases: TGCGCCAGCAGCTTGGGCGGGGGGCAAGGCTACACCTTC. The full variable domain, rest sourced from reference TRBV5-1 and TRBJ1-2, is KAGVTQTPRYLIKTRGQQVTLSCSPISGHRSVSWYQQTPGQGLQFLFEYFSETQRNKGNFPGRFSGRQFSNSRSEMNVSTLELGDSALYLCASSLGGGQGYTFGSGTRLTVV.

This clonotype was picked up a small number of times. The chain employs TRBV29-1 and TRBJ2-2; the D is unclear. Trimming removed 6 bases at V and 2 bases at J, with 10 bases between. Germline CDR1 reads SQVTM; CDR2 reads ANQGSEA. The CDR3 covers 13 residues. CDR3 loop: CSVVEVNTGELFF. CDR3 coding DNA: TGCAGCGTAGTCGAGGTTAACACCGGGGAGCTGTTTTTT.

This clonotype was seen a handful of times. The chain combines TRBV4-2 with TRBJ2-3, with D unclear. Trimming removed 3 bases from V and 8 bases from J, with 15 bases in between. Looked up from germline, CDR1 is LGHNA and CDR2 is YNFKEQ. CDR3 size: 14 residues. CDR3 nucleotides: TGTGCCAGCAGCCACACCAGACTCGACCCTACGCAGTATTTT. Encoded protein: CASSHTRLDPTQYF.

This chain joins TRBV7-2 and TRBJ1-6; 9 bases match TRBD1. The CDR3 runs 15 residues. V dropped 1 base and J dropped 7; count of bases not matched to a gene: 2. CDR1 is SGHTA and CDR2 is FQGNSA in the germline V gene. The CDR3: CASSLVGTGNSPLHF. The CDR3 DNA reads TGTGCCAGCAGCTTAGTTGGGACAGGGAATTCACCCCTCCACTTT.

A few counts support this clonotype. V usage is TRBV6-1 and J usage is TRBJ2-7; 10 bases align to TRBD2. CDR1 is MNHNS, CDR2 SASEGT, per germline. The CDR3 covers 15 residues. Losses at the gene ends were 1 base for V and 12 bases for J; bases not matched to a gene: 12. The CDR3 here is CASSEDSSGSWNLYF. The CDR3 DNA follows: TGTGCCAGCAGTGAAGACTCTAGCGGGAGTTGGAATTTGTACTTC.

This clonotype occurred a few times. The chain is built from TRBV12-3 or TRBV12-4 and TRBJ1-1; tentative D call: TRBD1 (5 bases). Trimming stripped 10 bases from V and 1 base from J, with 16 bases between. The CDR3 consists of 14 residues. The CDR3 protein is CATFRGRWNTEAFF. The DNA for the CDR3 is TGTGCCACCTTCCGGGGCAGGTGGAACACTGAAGCTTTCTTT.

The genes are TRBV28 and TRBJ2-2, with 10 bases fitting TRBD1. Germline CDR1 reads MDHEN; CDR2 reads SYDVKM. CDR3 size: 15 residues. V lost 7 bases and J lost 6; bases outside the gene matches: 8. The DNA for the CDR3 is TGTGCCAGCATAAAGACAGGGGGCTGGCCCGGGGAGCTGTTTTTT. Its translation: CASIKTGGWPGELFF.